The entry that follows covers one T cell receptor (beta chain) sequence. The clone's antigen remains unknown. No per-base quality is available; no much larger clone lies one base away. Peripheral blood CD8+ and CD4+ T cells from healthy donors, Susac syndrome patients and multiple sclerosis patients were profiled using high-throughput TCR beta sequencing. Healthy donors were included as age- and sex-matched controls. Bulk CD8+ and CD4+ T cells were purified by magnetic negative isolation, whereas CD8+ TEMRA cells were enriched by FACS. Blood was drawn into EDTA tubes, processed within 24 hours, and PBMCs were isolated by density gradient centrifugation. PBMCs destined for TCR sequencing were cryopreserved in liquid nitrogen and later thawed in a 37 °C water bath. A purity of at least 90% was achieved for sorted or isolated CD4+, CD8+ and CD8+ TEMRA cells. RNA was extracted using the RNeasy kit, and roughly 0.5 to 1 microgram was reverse transcribed with random hexamers. TCR beta CDR3 regions were amplified with the immunoSEQ multiplex PCR assay covering 54 Vbeta and 13 Jbeta segments. PCR amplification bias was corrected by using a synthetic template baseline for primer optimization and computational correction. In the paper's pipeline: Only productive sequences were kept, with reads annotated to V, D and J genes according to IMGT and analyzed in immunoSEQ Analyzer. Clonality was computed as one minus Shannon entropy normalized by log2 of the number of productive unique sequences. For each patient and control, public and private clones were evaluated within the 100 most prevalent clones. A clone was defined as Susac-specific if it was absent from the healthy and MS cohorts, from over a thousand published viral clones and from other ImmuneACCESS disease sequences. TCRdb itself trimmed the public reads at Q25 with fastp, ran MiXCR and retained productive beta chains. Merged by CDR3 protein, the rows form single entries marked with the most common genes and DNA. It is TCRdb's table, rather than the study itself, that gives the V and J calls and clone size. The sample contains more than 75,000 distinct CDR3 sequences, about 93% of them found a single time. Together, the top ten hold over 0.25% of the sample.

This entry belongs to a study of CD8 T cells in Susac syndrome (dated by TCRdb to the late 2010s). As for the study more broadly: The study used repertoire sequencing to test whether antigen drove CD8+ T cell activation and differentiation in Susac syndrome. The study compared CD8+ T cell repertoire clonality among 12 healthy donors, approximately 14 Susac syndrome patients and about 16 multiple sclerosis patients. General study outcomes and caveats: The TCR sequencing and HLA analysis was acknowledged to have included a relatively small number of individuals.

The receptor was isolated from a human donor in good health. Material for sequencing was CD8+ T cells from PBMCs.

The DNA sequence follows: TGTGCCAGCAGTTTATCGACGGGGAGGGTCGGGGAGCTGTTTTTT. Its translation reads: CASSLSTGRVGELFF. Rearrangement joined TRBV27 to TRBJ2-2, with 7 bases in between that match TRBD2. CDR3 length: 15 amino acids, cysteine to phenylalanine. Kept here is only the CDR3 DNA, which spans 45 bases and is read in frame from base 1. V lost 0 bases and J lost 7 bases, and the count of bases not matched to a germline gene is 5. CDR1 and CDR2 were assigned from the germline V gene (reference sequence) as MNHEY and SMNVEV.